Reported below is one T cell receptor (beta chain). Its antigen is unknown. Germline V gene lookup returns CDR1 LGHNA and CDR2 YNFKEQ. This CDR3 is 19 amino acids long. The V segment lost 4 bases and the J segment 0 bases; nucleotides outside the gene matches: 18. This sample stems from a study of beta chain features in type 1 diabetes. Sequencing targeted expressed TCRB transcripts, as all isolated RNA had been reverse transcribed. Libraries were prepared by immunoSEQ multiplex PCR; TCRdb keeps only in-frame clonotypes and omits some of them. The table records around 250,000 clones, approximately 13% of them present only once. General study results and limits: Cells carrying high TCR expression could end up over-represented when cDNA is sequenced. Patients with Type 1 diabetes showed moderately but significantly shorter TCRB CDR3s in all four CD4+ subsets. Naive, central memory and Treg TCRB repertoires seemed to resemble each other more closely in patients than they did in healthy donors. HLA influence on TCRB rearrangement stayed unresolved here.

Every sorted population was more than 95% pure. V is TRBV4-2 and J is TRBJ2-7, with 7 positions matching TRBD2. The clonotype originates from a man aged 25 to 40 with type 1 diabetes. Input material: naive CD4+ T cells from blood. In nucleotides, the CDR3 is TGTGCCAGCAGCCCGGGGACGCGGGGGTCCCGAGTCGACTCCTACGAGCAGTACTTC. This gives the protein CASSPGTRGSRVDSYEQYF.